The sequence of this T cell receptor (beta chain) was determined in a study of control samples from healthy donors and cancer patients (TCRdb year 2020). On this clone: The antigen it binds to is not known. Base qualities are not at hand, and no much larger clone is one base apart.

The library relied on the immunoSEQ multiplex PCR assay. TCRdb holds this immuneACCESS table with in-frame rearrangements only. Some clones are missing; in checked studies, unresolved V genes explain under half, and the rest has no known cause. This sample has about 69,000 clones in its table, and over 65% of those were observed once. Together, the top ten hold roughly 3.1% of the sample. V and J lose 8 bases and 0 bases, and a span of 5 bases separates them. CDR1 LNHDA and CDR2 SQIVND were looked up in the germline V gene (reference sequence). The CDR3 measures 11 amino acids from cysteine to phenylalanine. Only the CDR3 part of the read is kept: 33 bases, read in frame from the first base.

The clonotype originates from a woman aged 45 to 65 with lung cancer. Material: PBMCs. The chain employs TRBV19 and TRBJ2-7, with no reliable assignment of the D segment. At the DNA level, the sequence is TGTGCCAGTGGAAGCTCCTACGAGCAGTACTTC. This codes for CASGSSYEQYF.